What follows are 27 T cell receptor beta chains derived from one specimen sequenced in a study of OX40 agonist ivuxolimab in advanced cancers. Clones were sequenced by immunoSEQ multiplex PCR, and TCRdb holds only the in-frame ones, with some missing. The sample yields roughly 80,000 clones, approximately 85% seen once. This specimen consisted of CD4+ or CD8+ T cells sorted from blood, obtained in a trial of the OX40 agonist ivuxolimab. Every receptor here comes from an adult with an advanced solid tumor such as melanoma, head and neck, liver or kidney cancer.

Only one count was recorded for this clone. The chain couples TRBV4-3 to TRBJ2-2; D is uncertain. The CDR3 runs to 14 residues. Germline V gene data show CDR1 as LGHNA and CDR2 as YSLEER. With 4 bases removed from V and 7 bases from J, the gap between germline ends came to 13 bases. The CDR3 nucleotides are TGCGCCAGCAGCCCACGGACGGACCACGGGGAGCTGTTTTTT. Its translation: CASSPRTDHGELFF.

The V call is TRBV14, the J call TRBJ2-4; 7 nucleotides agree with TRBD2. The junction had 5 bases not matched to a gene; V was cut back by 1 base and J by 8 bases. This CDR3 has 14 amino acids. CDR1 and CDR2 (germline): SGHDN, FVKESK. The CDR3 nucleotides read TGTGCCAGCAGCCAAGCGACTGGACTAGACATTCAGTACTTC. Translated: CASSQATGLDIQYF.

The chain carries TRBV5-1 and TRBJ1-1, with 9 positions matching TRBD1. Germline CDR1 reads SGHRS; CDR2 reads YFSETQ. The CDR3 extends over 14 amino acids. After removal of 4 bases from V and 8 bases from J, the junction contained 9 bases not matched to a gene. CDR3 protein: CASSGRGDRDEAFF. DNA for the CDR3: TGCGCCAGCAGCGGACGTGGGGACAGGGACGAAGCTTTCTTT.

The chain has TRBV7-2 and TRBJ2-4; TRBD2 aligns across 8 bases. CDR3 size: 14 residues. CDR1 is SGHTA, CDR2 FQGNSA, per germline. V lost 4 bases to trimming and J lost 9 bases; unmatched junction nucleotides: 8. Written as DNA, the CDR3 is TGTGCCAGCAGCTGGAGGCGGGGGGAGGGCATTCAGTACTTC. This gives the protein CASSWRRGEGIQYF.

The gene calls are TRBV11-1 and TRBJ2-5; TRBD1 aligns across 8 bases. This CDR3 is 16 amino acids long. The germline V gene encodes CDR1 SGHAT and CDR2 FQDESV (reference sequence). V dropped 3 bases and J dropped 5; count of bases not matched to a gene: 11. CDR3 bases: TGTGCCAGCAGCTTCCCCGGACAGGGTGAGAGGGAGACCCAGTACTTC. Translated, it gives CASSFPGQGERETQYF.

This clone was seen once. The chain recombines TRBV5-4 with TRBJ2-2, with unresolved D. The CDR3 runs to 15 residues. Germline assignment: CDR1 SGHNT and CDR2 YYREEE (reference sequence). Trimming cost V 0 bases and J 4 bases, with 10 bases left between them. The CDR3 loop is CASSLGLSATGELFF. The DNA for the CDR3 is TGTGCCAGCAGCTTGGGGCTTTCGGCCACCGGGGAGCTGTTTTTT.

As for this clone: The junction departs from germline at one end; a sequencing error may be responsible. Additional DNA sequences in this sample encode the identical CDR3. The chain recombines TRBV5-1 with TRBJ2-7, with D unresolved. This CDR3 has 12 amino acids. Per germline, CDR1 SGHRS and CDR2 YFSETQ. CDR3 coding DNA: TGTGCCAGCAGCTTGTCTCCCTACGAGCAGTACTTC. This codes for CASSLSPYEQYF. Combining the CDR3 with reference TRBV5-1 and TRBJ2-7 gives the whole variable domain KAGVTQTPRYLIKTRGQQVTLSCSPISGHRSVSWYQQTPGQGLQFLFEYFSETQRNKGNFPGRFSGRQFSNSRSEMNVSTLELGDSALYLCASSLSPYEQYFGPGTRLTVT.

This clone has only a few counts. The J gene is TRBJ1-1, the V gene TRBV7-9, with D unclear. Trimming removed 1 base at V and 3 bases at J, with 6 bases between. CDR3 size: 13 residues. CDR1 SEHNR and CDR2 FQNEAQ come from the germline V gene (reference sequence). CDR3 protein: CASSLVRDTEAFF. For the CDR3, the DNA is TGTGCCAGCAGCTTAGTGAGGGACACTGAAGCTTTCTTT.

The V and J genes are TRBV7-3 and TRBJ2-5; 7 bases agree with TRBD2. V shed 2 bases and J 5 bases; nucleotides not matched to a gene: 23. The germline CDR1 and CDR2 sequences are SGHTA and FQGTGA. This CDR3 region has 20 residues. The CDR3 here is CASSLGGGAVAGGSKETQYF. The CDR3 region has the DNA TGTGCCAGCAGCTTAGGCGGCGGGGCGGTTGCAGGCGGGAGTAAGGAGACCCAGTACTTC. Full variable domain (rest looked up from reference TRBV7-3 and TRBJ2-5): GAGVSQTPSNKVTEKGKYVELRCDPISGHTALYWYRQSLGQGPEFLIYFQGTGAADDSGLPNDRFFAVRPEGSVSTLKIQRTERGDSAVYLCASSLGGGAVAGGSKETQYFGPGTRLLVL.

This chain connects TRBV5-4 to TRBJ2-5; TRBD2 matches at 11 bases. Germline CDR1 reads SGHNT; CDR2 reads YYREEE (reference sequence). The CDR3 length is 16 residues. V lost 5 bases, J lost 5 bases, and 11 bases stayed unmatched. CDR3 coding DNA: TGTGCCAGCAGGCCGGGACTAGCGGACCTACCGGAGACCCAGTACTTC. Translating it yields CASRPGLADLPETQYF.

The CDR3 DNA is TGTGCCAGCAGCCTTGGGTGGACAGGATATGGTGGGACCTTC. Its protein is CASSLGWTGYGGTF. The rearrangement links TRBV7-2 to TRBJ1-2; 7 nucleotides match TRBD1. CDR1 is SGHTA and CDR2 is FQGNSA in the germline V gene. The CDR3 totals 14 residues. The J segment lost 14 bases and the V segment lost 5 bases, leaving 17 bases of the junction unmatched. Combining the CDR3 with reference TRBV7-2 and TRBJ1-2 gives the whole variable domain GAGVSQSPSNKVTEKGKDVELRCDPISGHTALYWYRQSLGQGLEFLIYFQGNSAPDKSGLPSDRFSAERTGGSVSTLTIQRTQQEDSAVYLCASSLGWTGYGGTFGSGTRLTVV.

The genes are TRBV6-5 and TRBJ2-7; 8 positions agree with TRBD1. Germline CDR1 MNHEY, CDR2 SVGAGI. Germline trimming cut 6 bases from V and 3 bases from J; bases unmatched to any gene: 10. There are 15 residues in the CDR3. The CDR3 nucleotides are TGTGCCAGCAGCATAACAGGGGGAAGTCTCTACGAGCAGTACTTC. This gives the protein CASSITGGSLYEQYF.

This CDR3 is CASSSQGNQETQYF. The CDR3 DNA sequence: TGTGCCAGCAGCTCTCAGGGGAACCAAGAGACCCAGTACTTC. The chain recombines TRBV7-3 with TRBJ2-5; possibly TRBD1 for D (6 bases). This CDR3 is 14 amino acids long. Deletions cut 4 bases from V and 0 bases from J, with 9 bases between. CDR1 is SGHTA, CDR2 FQGTGA, per germline.

The gene calls are TRBV5-6 and TRBJ1-2; 7 nucleotides match TRBD1. V gave up 5 bases and J gave up 8 bases; unmatched junction bases: 9. The CDR3 runs 13 residues. From germline, CDR1 is SGHDT and CDR2 YYEEEE. The CDR3 protein is CASRFDRERGYTF. In nucleotides, the CDR3 is TGTGCCAGCAGATTCGACAGGGAAAGGGGCTACACCTTC.

The V call is TRBV12-5, the J call TRBJ2-6; D is undetermined. There are 13 residues in the CDR3. Trimming took off 7 bases at V and 0 bases at J, with 4 bases between the two ends. Germline-derived CDR1 and CDR2 are LGHNT and FRNRAP. CDR3 protein: CASAPSGANVLTF. CDR3 nucleotide sequence: TGTGCTAGTGCCCCCTCTGGGGCCAACGTCCTGACTTTC.

The genes are TRBV5-1 and TRBJ2-3; tentative D call: TRBD1 (5 bases). CDR3 length equals 14 residues. CDR1 and CDR2 from the germline V gene are SGHRS and YFSETQ. V lost 2 bases and J 2 bases, leaving 9 bases between the germline ends. CDR3 loop: CASSLGHNTDTQYF. Here the CDR3 DNA reads TGCGCCAGCAGCTTAGGACACAACACAGATACGCAGTATTTT.

This sequence joins TRBV12-5 and TRBJ1-1; D might be TRBD1 (6 bases). CDR3 length equals 13 residues. Germline CDR1 is LGHNT and CDR2 is FRNRAP. V dropped 11 bases and J dropped 11 bases, with 24 bases sitting between them. CDR3 residues: CASGLAGANRAFF. Here the CDR3 DNA reads TGTGCTTCCGGCCTTGCAGGGGCGAATAGGGCTTTCTTT.

J is TRBJ1-1 and V is TRBV7-2; D call uncertain. This CDR3 region has 13 residues. V was shortened by 2 bases and J by 1 base, with 5 bases between the two germline ends. Germline V gives CDR1 SGHTA, CDR2 FQGNSA. The CDR3 bases are TGTGCCAGCAGCTTATCTAGGAACACTGAAGCTTTCTTT. Its protein is CASSLSRNTEAFF.

The chain recombines TRBV6-4 with TRBJ2-2, with TRBD2 matching over 10 bases. The CDR3 runs 15 residues. The ends lost 6 bases at V and 4 bases at J; junction bases unmatched: 5. Germline V CDR1 and CDR2: MRHNA, SNTAGT. The CDR3 loop is CASRPVAGGTGELFF. As DNA, the CDR3 is TGTGCCAGCAGACCGGTAGCGGGGGGCACCGGGGAGCTGTTTTTT.

This clone was seen more than once but under ten times. The chain joins TRBV2 to TRBJ1-1; no reliable D call. There are 15 residues in the CDR3. From germline, CDR1 is SNHLY and CDR2 FYNNEI. Trimming shortened V by 0 bases and J by 1 base, and 9 bases separated the two germline ends. This CDR3 reads CASSEALAANTEAFF. Here the CDR3 DNA reads TGTGCCAGCAGTGAAGCGCTGGCAGCGAACACTGAAGCTTTCTTT.

Only one count was recorded for this clone. This chain links TRBV10-3 with TRBJ2-3; D may be TRBD2 (6 bases). Germline lookup yields CDR1 ENHRY and CDR2 SYGVKD. CDR3 length: 16 amino acids. V lost 6 bases, J lost 0 bases, and 16 bases lay in between. The DNA of the CDR3 is TGTGCCATCAGGCTAGGGGAGGCCCAGAGCACAGATACGCAGTATTTT. Amino acids: CAIRLGEAQSTDTQYF.

V is TRBV5-1 and J is TRBJ2-7; 9 bases are a match to TRBD1. The J segment lost 0 bases and the V segment lost 3 bases, leaving 13 bases of the junction unmatched. The V gene's germline CDR1 is SGHRS and CDR2 YFSETQ. The CDR3 loop spans 18 amino acids. The CDR3 sequence: CASSSDRGSLPSSYEQYF. The CDR3 DNA is TGCGCCAGCAGCTCGGACAGGGGAAGTCTTCCGAGCTCCTACGAGCAGTACTTC. The full variable domain, completed using reference TRBV5-1 and TRBJ2-7, is KAGVTQTPRYLIKTRGQQVTLSCSPISGHRSVSWYQQTPGQGLQFLFEYFSETQRNKGNFPGRFSGRQFSNSRSEMNVSTLELGDSALYLCASSSDRGSLPSSYEQYFGPGTRLTVT.

This chain connects TRBV5-1 to TRBJ2-5, with TRBD2 identical over 8 bases. CDR1 is SGHRS, CDR2 YFSETQ, per germline. Germline trimming cut 4 bases from V and 4 bases from J; bases unmatched to any gene: 9. The CDR3 has 15 amino acids. CDR3 amino acids: CASSPLAGPGETQYF. The CDR3 coding sequence is TGCGCCAGCAGCCCCTTAGCGGGGCCGGGAGAGACCCAGTACTTC.

The chain carries TRBV18 and TRBJ1-4, with a tentative D call TRBD1 (5 bases). With 3 bases removed from V and 8 bases from J, the gap between germline ends came to 13 bases. The germline gives CDR1 KGHSH, CDR2 LQKENI. There are 14 residues in the CDR3. The CDR3 sequence is CASSPGGAGEKLFF. The CDR3 nucleotides read TGTGCCAGCTCACCCGGAGGGGCAGGGGAAAAACTGTTTTTT.

The V call is TRBV7-9, the J call TRBJ2-5; TRBD2 aligns across 7 bases. Looked up from germline, CDR1 is SEHNR and CDR2 is FQNEAQ (reference sequence). This CDR3 has 14 residues. V was pared by 5 bases and J by 1 base, with 4 bases of the junction left unmatched. This CDR3 is CASSLSGTQETQYF. The CDR3 coding sequence is TGTGCCAGCAGCCTAAGCGGGACCCAAGAGACCCAGTACTTC.

This rearrangement joins TRBV7-2 to TRBJ1-5; D unclear. Trimming removed 3 bases from V and 6 bases from J, with 12 bases in between. Germline loops: CDR1 SGHTA, CDR2 FQGNSA. The CDR3 sequence is 14 residues long. The CDR3 sequence is CASSFQGRGQPQHF. In nucleotides, the CDR3 is TGTGCCAGCAGCTTTCAAGGGCGGGGTCAGCCCCAGCATTTT.

The chain joins TRBV5-1 to TRBJ1-3; 10 bases fit TRBD1. V lost 0 bases, J lost 0 bases, and 6 bases stayed unmatched. The CDR3 consists of 18 residues. The germline CDR1 and CDR2 sequences are SGHRS and YFSETQ. The CDR3 protein is CASSLGDRGPISGNTIYF. As DNA, the CDR3 is TGCGCCAGCAGCTTGGGAGACAGGGGGCCAATCTCTGGAAACACCATATATTTT.